This is a list of T cell receptor beta chains from one sample in a study of blood T cells in healthy people across ages. TCRdb re-called the 5' RACE reads through MiXCR, storing one row per CDR3 protein. Among under 850,000 distinct CDR3 sequences listed, about 34% were seen once. Sequencing was carried out using blood. Receptor source: a man younger than 35 in good health. Each CDR3 is given with its conserved first and last residue. The D gene is left open where the match is weak. Expanded clones are given a class, and other clones once, few, many or no size at all.

V gene: TRBV2; D gene: TRBD1; J gene: TRBJ1-2; clone size: .; CDR3 protein: CASGQDGNYGYTF; CDR3 DNA: TGTGCCAGCGGACAGGACGGGAACTATGGCTACACCTTC
V gene: TRBV7-2; D gene: .; J gene: TRBJ2-3; clone size: .; CDR3 protein: CASSVAVNTDTQYF; CDR3 DNA: TGTGCCAGCAGCGTAGCAGTGAACACAGATACGCAGTATTTT
V gene: TRBV7-8; D gene: TRBD1; J gene: TRBJ1-5; clone size: .; CDR3 protein: CASSLSRGRVNQPQHF; CDR3 DNA: TGTGCCAGCAGCTTATCCAGGGGGCGCGTCAATCAGCCCCAGCATTTT
V gene: TRBV5-1; D gene: .; J gene: TRBJ1-1; clone size: few; CDR3 protein: CASSDGTNTEAFF; CDR3 DNA: TGCGCCAGCAGCGACGGGACGAACACTGAAGCTTTCTTT
V gene: TRBV20-1; D gene: .; J gene: TRBJ2-7; clone size: .; CDR3 protein: CGARPLGRENNEQYF; CDR3 DNA: TGCGGTGCTCGGCCACTAGGGCGAGAGAACAATGAGCAGTACTTC
V gene: TRBV15; D gene: .; J gene: TRBJ1-5; clone size: few; CDR3 protein: CATSREQEYQPQHF; CDR3 DNA: TGTGCCACCAGCAGAGAACAGGAGTATCAGCCCCAGCATTTT
V gene: TRBV10-3; D gene: TRBD1; J gene: TRBJ1-5; clone size: many; CDR3 protein: CATKDRDANQPQHF; CDR3 DNA: TGTGCCACAAAAGACAGGGACGCCAATCAGCCCCAGCATTTT
V gene: TRBV2; D gene: .; J gene: TRBJ1-2; clone size: many; CDR3 protein: CASSGGVYGYTF; CDR3 DNA: TGTGCCAGCAGCGGGGGCGTTTATGGCTACACCTTC
V gene: TRBV4-1; D gene: .; J gene: TRBJ2-5; clone size: .; CDR3 protein: CASSQVQAGRETQYF; CDR3 DNA: TGCGCCAGCAGCCAAGTTCAGGCTGGGCGGGAGACCCAGTACTTC
V gene: TRBV3-1; D gene: .; J gene: TRBJ2-4; clone size: few; CDR3 protein: CASSRAPRQDIQYF; CDR3 DNA: TGTGCCAGCAGCCGAGCCCCAAGGCAGGACATTCAGTACTTC
V gene: TRBV12-3/TRBV12-4; D gene: .; J gene: TRBJ2-2; clone size: .; CDR3 protein: CASSPSVPRGFGELFF; CDR3 DNA: TGTGCCAGCAGCCCCTCGGTCCCTCGGGGGTTCGGGGAGCTGTTTTTT
V gene: TRBV30; D gene: TRBD1; J gene: TRBJ2-5; clone size: .; CDR3 protein: CAWSVTTGGNNEQYF; CDR3 DNA: TGTGCCTGGAGTGTAACTACAGGGGGTAACAATGAGCAGTACTTC
V gene: TRBV5-4; D gene: TRBD1; J gene: TRBJ1-1; clone size: .; CDR3 protein: CASSPGTVMSTEAFF; CDR3 DNA: TGTGCCAGCAGCCCGGGGACAGTTATGAGCACTGAAGCTTTCTTT
V gene: TRBV2; D gene: .; J gene: TRBJ2-2; clone size: few; CDR3 protein: CASRLDNTGELFF; CDR3 DNA: TGTGCCAGCAGATTGGATAACACCGGGGAGCTGTTTTTT
V gene: TRBV9; D gene: .; J gene: TRBJ2-7; clone size: many; CDR3 protein: CASSVGQSYEQYF; CDR3 DNA: TGTGCCAGCAGCGTAGGGCAGTCCTACGAGCAGTACTTC
V gene: TRBV4-2; D gene: TRBD1; J gene: TRBJ2-3; clone size: .; CDR3 protein: CASSPSGGQGASDTQYF; CDR3 DNA: TGTGCCAGCAGCCCCAGCGGGGGACAGGGGGCTTCCGATACGCAGTATTTT
V gene: TRBV6-2/TRBV6-3; D gene: TRBD1; J gene: TRBJ1-2; clone size: .; CDR3 protein: CASSYKKEPETGEYYGYTF; CDR3 DNA: TGTGCCAGCAGTTACAAAAAGGAGCCGGAGACAGGGGAATACTATGGCTACACCTTC
V gene: TRBV12-3/TRBV12-4; D gene: TRBD1; J gene: TRBJ2-3; clone size: .; CDR3 protein: CASSSPQGAGENTQYF; CDR3 DNA: TGTGCCAGCAGTTCCCCTCAGGGGGCTGGGGAAAATACGCAGTATTTT
V gene: TRBV15; D gene: .; J gene: TRBJ2-3; clone size: .; CDR3 protein: CATSRGMSTGTQYF; CDR3 DNA: TGTGCCACCAGCAGAGGAATGAGCACAGGTACGCAGTATTTT
V gene: TRBV9; D gene: TRBD2; J gene: TRBJ2-3; clone size: .; CDR3 protein: CASSAGLAGGWSDTQYF; CDR3 DNA: TGTGCCAGCAGCGCCGGACTAGCGGGGGGTTGGTCAGATACGCAGTATTTT
V gene: TRBV14; D gene: .; J gene: TRBJ2-7; clone size: .; CDR3 protein: CASSQVVRSGQYF; CDR3 DNA: TGTGCCAGCAGCCAAGTAGTACGGAGCGGGCAGTACTTC
V gene: TRBV25-1; D gene: TRBD1; J gene: TRBJ2-2; clone size: few; CDR3 protein: CASSELWAGGANTGELFF; CDR3 DNA: TGTGCCAGCAGTGAATTATGGGCAGGGGGTGCGAACACCGGGGAGCTGTTTTTT
V gene: TRBV19; D gene: .; J gene: TRBJ1-2; clone size: .; CDR3 protein: CASSIAGGYGYTF; CDR3 DNA: TGTGCCAGTAGTATAGCAGGAGGGTATGGCTACACCTTC
V gene: TRBV3-1; D gene: TRBD2; J gene: TRBJ2-1; clone size: once; CDR3 protein: CASSHLEGGLALNEQFF; CDR3 DNA: TGTGCCAGCAGCCATCTTGAAGGGGGACTAGCTTTAAATGAGCAGTTCTTC
V gene: TRBV4-3; D gene: .; J gene: TRBJ1-5; clone size: few; CDR3 protein: CASSQDVGTNQPQHF; CDR3 DNA: TGCGCCAGCAGCCAAGATGTAGGGACTAATCAGCCCCAGCATTTT
V gene: TRBV7-2; D gene: TRBD1; J gene: TRBJ2-5; clone size: .; CDR3 protein: CASSLATGVGETQYF; CDR3 DNA: TGTGCCAGCAGCTTAGCAACAGGGGTGGGGGAGACCCAGTACTTC
V gene: TRBV27; D gene: .; J gene: TRBJ1-1; clone size: .; CDR3 protein: CASSSGRGAFF; CDR3 DNA: TGTGCCAGCAGTTCCGGCCGCGGAGCTTTCTTT
V gene: TRBV15; D gene: .; J gene: TRBJ2-3; clone size: .; CDR3 protein: CATSRPGSSTDTQYF; CDR3 DNA: TGTGCCACCAGCCGACCGGGGTCTAGCACAGATACGCAGTATTTT
V gene: TRBV12-3/TRBV12-4; D gene: .; J gene: TRBJ1-6; clone size: .; CDR3 protein: CASSFGSPPHF; CDR3 DNA: TGTGCCAGCAGTTTTGGTTCACCCCCCCACTTT
V gene: TRBV9; D gene: .; J gene: TRBJ1-2; clone size: .; CDR3 protein: CASNPGGGHGYTF; CDR3 DNA: TGTGCCAGCAATCCCGGGGGCGGACATGGCTACACCTTC
V gene: TRBV20-1; D gene: .; J gene: TRBJ1-6; clone size: few; CDR3 protein: CSALPGLANSPLHF; CDR3 DNA: TGCAGTGCGCTTCCGGGATTAGCTAATTCACCCCTCCACTTT
V gene: TRBV20-1; D gene: .; J gene: TRBJ2-7; clone size: .; CDR3 protein: CSAGGGQTYEQYF; CDR3 DNA: TGCAGTGCTGGAGGGGGACAGACCTACGAGCAGTACTTC
V gene: TRBV29-1; D gene: TRBD1; J gene: TRBJ1-1; clone size: once; CDR3 protein: CSGNRGGVYGEAFF; CDR3 DNA: TGCAGCGGTAACAGGGGAGGTGTGTACGGTGAAGCTTTCTTT
V gene: TRBV3-1; D gene: .; J gene: TRBJ1-6; clone size: .; CDR3 protein: CAGSPIGALNSPLHF; CDR3 DNA: TGTGCCGGCAGTCCCATAGGGGCTCTTAATTCACCCCTCCACTTT
V gene: TRBV14; D gene: .; J gene: TRBJ2-7; clone size: many; CDR3 protein: CASSQVQMGIQPYEQYF; CDR3 DNA: TGTGCCAGCAGCCAAGTTCAGATGGGGATTCAGCCCTACGAGCAGTACTTC
V gene: TRBV5-6; D gene: .; J gene: TRBJ1-2; clone size: few; CDR3 protein: CASSVREAWDGYTF; CDR3 DNA: TGTGCCAGCAGCGTCAGAGAAGCTTGGGATGGCTACACCTTC
V gene: TRBV16; D gene: .; J gene: TRBJ1-2; clone size: .; CDR3 protein: CASSHSPGGGYTF; CDR3 DNA: TGTGCCAGCAGCCACTCGCCCGGTGGTGGCTACACCTTC
V gene: TRBV20-1; D gene: .; J gene: TRBJ1-6; clone size: many; CDR3 protein: CSAARGGQFNSPLHF; CDR3 DNA: TGCAGTGCTGCCCGAGGAGGACAATTTAATTCACCCCTCCACTTT
V gene: TRBV20-1; D gene: .; J gene: TRBJ1-4; clone size: few; CDR3 protein: CSARLFPTNEKLFF; CDR3 DNA: TGCAGTGCTAGACTGTTCCCAACTAATGAAAAACTGTTTTTT
V gene: TRBV20-1; D gene: .; J gene: TRBJ2-5; clone size: .; CDR3 protein: CSARVGPNEQYF; CDR3 DNA: TGCAGTGCTAGAGTGGGACCCAATGAGCAGTACTTC
V gene: TRBV7-2; D gene: .; J gene: TRBJ1-1; clone size: .; CDR3 protein: CASSLAGSETYEAFF; CDR3 DNA: TGTGCCAGCAGCTTAGCAGGGTCCGAGACCTATGAAGCTTTCTTT
V gene: TRBV20-1; D gene: TRBD1; J gene: TRBJ2-7; clone size: many; CDR3 protein: CSARERDRLGKYEQYF; CDR3 DNA: TGCAGTGCTAGAGAACGGGACAGGCTCGGAAAGTACGAGCAGTACTTC
V gene: TRBV24-1; D gene: TRBD1; J gene: TRBJ2-7; clone size: .; CDR3 protein: CATSDAGTDQYF; CDR3 DNA: TGTGCCACCAGTGATGCCGGGACAGACCAGTACTTC
V gene: TRBV12-3/TRBV12-4; D gene: .; J gene: TRBJ1-2; clone size: few; CDR3 protein: CASSQVEGNDGYTF; CDR3 DNA: TGTGCCAGCAGCCAAGTTGAAGGGAACGATGGCTACACCTTC
V gene: TRBV5-1; D gene: .; J gene: TRBJ2-2; clone size: .; CDR3 protein: CASSENIGELFF; CDR3 DNA: TGCGCCAGCTCCGAGAACATCGGGGAGCTGTTTTTT
V gene: TRBV5-6; D gene: .; J gene: TRBJ1-4; clone size: few; CDR3 protein: CASSLVSGREKLFF; CDR3 DNA: TGTGCCAGCAGCTTGGTGTCAGGGCGTGAAAAACTGTTTTTT
V gene: TRBV7-9; D gene: TRBD1; J gene: TRBJ2-5; clone size: few; CDR3 protein: CASSRGTGPQETQYF; CDR3 DNA: TGTGCCAGCAGCCGTGGGACAGGGCCTCAAGAGACCCAGTACTTC
V gene: TRBV7-9; D gene: TRBD2; J gene: TRBJ2-7; clone size: many; CDR3 protein: CASSLLASGGPSYEQYF; CDR3 DNA: TGTGCCAGCAGCTTATTGGCTAGCGGGGGGCCCTCCTACGAGCAGTACTTC
V gene: TRBV29-1; D gene: TRBD1; J gene: TRBJ2-5; clone size: many; CDR3 protein: CSVRQGASQETQYF; CDR3 DNA: TGCAGCGTTAGACAGGGGGCGTCACAAGAGACCCAGTACTTC